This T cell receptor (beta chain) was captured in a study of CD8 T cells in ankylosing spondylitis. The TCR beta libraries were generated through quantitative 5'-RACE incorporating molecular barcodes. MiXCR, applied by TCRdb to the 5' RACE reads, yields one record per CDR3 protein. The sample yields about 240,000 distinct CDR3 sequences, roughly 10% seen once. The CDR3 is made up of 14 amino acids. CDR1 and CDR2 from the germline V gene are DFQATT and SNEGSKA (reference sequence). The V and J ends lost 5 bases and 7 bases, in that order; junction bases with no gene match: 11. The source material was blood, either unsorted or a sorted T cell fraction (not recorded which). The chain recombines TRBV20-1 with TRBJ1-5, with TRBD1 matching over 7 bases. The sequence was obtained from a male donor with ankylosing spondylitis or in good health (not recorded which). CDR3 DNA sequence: TGCAGTGCTCCCCGGACAGGCAGGGGGCAGCCCCAGCATTTT. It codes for CSAPRTGRGQPQHF.